These T cell receptor beta chains were read from a single sample in a study of T cell repertoires in cytomegalovirus infection. In TCRdb, the reads were re-called with MiXCR into one record per CDR3 protein. The data contain about 250,000 distinct CDR3 sequences, 15% to 20% of them seen just once; the ten biggest clones take up around half. The material sequenced was CD8+ T cells from PBMCs. The receptor source for this set is a human donor in good health (CMV status not recorded). Some clones in this sample may be carry-over from other donors' samples. Both conserved end residues are part of each CDR3. D genes are given only for firm matches. The size entry is marked missing in some rows and otherwise reads once, few, many or a size class.

TRBJ1-1,-,-,TRBV5-1,CASSLRGGSTEAFF,TGCGCCAGCAGCTTGAGAGGGGGGAGCACTGAAGCTTTCTTT
TRBJ1-3,many,TRBD1,TRBV7-6,CASSLGTGGYDGNTIYF,TGTGCCAGCAGCTTGGGGACAGGGGGCTATGATGGAAACACCATATATTTT
TRBJ2-2,few,TRBD1,TRBV15,CATSMGQGYTGELFF,TGTGCCACCAGCATGGGACAGGGCTACACCGGGGAGCTGTTTTTT
TRBJ1-6,many,-,TRBV5-6,CASSQVYNSPLHF,TGTGCCAGCAGCCAAGTCTATAATTCACCCCTCCACTTT
TRBJ2-7,-,-,TRBV29-1,CSVEDPSAGGEDEQYF,TGCAGCGTTGAAGATCCATCGGCCGGAGGGGAGGACGAGCAGTACTTC
TRBJ2-1,few,TRBD2,TRBV5-1,CASSLVSPLAGGLEQFF,TGCGCCAGCAGCTTGGTTTCCCCGCTAGCGGGGGGGCTTGAGCAGTTCTTC
TRBJ2-4,-,-,TRBV19,CASSINGQLTKNIQYF,TGTGCCAGTAGTATCAACGGCCAGTTAACAAAAAACATTCAGTACTTC
TRBJ1-1,-,-,TRBV6-2/TRBV6-3,CASSYSGWGGTEAFF,TGTGCCAGCAGTTACTCCGGCTGGGGAGGCACTGAAGCTTTCTTT
TRBJ1-2,-,-,TRBV2,CASSREEGDGDYGYTF,TGTGCCAGCAGTCGCGAAGAGGGTGACGGCGACTATGGCTACACCTTC
TRBJ2-3,few,TRBD1,TRBV28,CASSLDRGQDTQYF,TGTGCCAGCAGTTTGGACAGGGGGCAAGATACGCAGTATTTT
TRBJ1-2,once,-,TRBV4-1,CATRGPTARSGVDGYTF,TGCGCCACCCGAGGGCCGACAGCCCGCTCCGGGGTGGATGGCTACACCTTC
TRBJ2-7,many,-,TRBV6-1,CASGYEQYF,TGTGCCAGCGGCTACGAGCAGTACTTC
TRBJ1-1,-,TRBD1,TRBV6-2/TRBV6-3,CATDHAGTENTEAFF,TGTGCCACCGACCACGCCGGGACAGAAAACACTGAAGCTTTCTTT
TRBJ2-1,few,TRBD1,TRBV7-3,CASSSQGAAYNEQFF,TGTGCCAGCAGCTCGCAGGGGGCGGCCTACAATGAGCAGTTCTTC
TRBJ2-7,few,-,TRBV20-1,CSARDKTSAYEQYF,TGCAGTGCTAGAGATAAGACGAGTGCCTACGAGCAGTACTTC
TRBJ2-3,few,TRBD2,TRBV7-3,CASSLLGGGTDTQYF,TGTGCCAGCAGCTTATTGGGGGGAGGGACAGATACGCAGTATTTT
TRBJ1-5,many,TRBD1,TRBV7-8,CASSSGTGGTPQHF,TGTGCCAGCAGCTCAGGGACAGGGGGAACTCCCCAGCATTTT
TRBJ1-1,-,-,TRBV29-1,CSVGIGGTEAFF,TGCAGCGTAGGAATTGGGGGCACTGAAGCTTTCTTT
TRBJ2-3,many,TRBD1,TRBV7-2,CASSLSGQDTDTQYF,TGTGCCAGCAGCCTATCGGGACAGGACACAGATACGCAGTATTTT
TRBJ2-5,many,-,TRBV7-9,CASSSPVKETQYF,TGTGCCAGCAGCTCCCCGGTCAAAGAGACCCAGTACTTC
TRBJ2-7,-,TRBD1,TRBV28,CASSYYGQDNSYEQYF,TGTGCCAGCAGTTATTATGGACAGGACAACTCCTACGAGCAGTACTTC
TRBJ2-1,many,TRBD1,TRBV29-1,CSVEDPDRGSYNEQFF,TGCAGCGTTGAAGATCCGGACAGGGGAAGCTACAATGAGCAGTTCTTC
TRBJ1-5,many,-,TRBV12-3/TRBV12-4,CASSPYRRLSQPQHF,TGTGCCAGCAGTCCCTACCGGAGGTTGAGCCAGCCCCAGCATTTT
TRBJ2-7,-,TRBD1,TRBV9,CASSEGDRVYEQYF,TGTGCCAGCAGCGAAGGGGACAGGGTCTACGAGCAGTACTTC
TRBJ1-5,once,-,TRBV19,CASSIKGQGNQPQHF,TGTGCCAGTAGTATCAAGGGGCAGGGCAATCAGCCCCAGCATTTT
TRBJ2-7,few,-,TRBV7-6,CASSLSLGRDGSEQYF,TGTGCCAGCAGCTTGTCCCTCGGCAGGGACGGTAGCGAGCAGTACTTC
TRBJ2-3,few,TRBD2,TRBV11-2,CASSPPGLASDTQYF,TGTGCCAGCAGCCCACCGGGACTAGCGTCAGATACGCAGTATTTT
TRBJ1-5,-,TRBD1,TRBV5-6,CASSLTGGNYQPRHF,TGTGCCAGCAGCCTGACAGGGGGGAACTATCAGCCCCGGCATTTT
TRBJ2-1,few,-,TRBV6-5,CASTDLTGPTALTVNEQFF,TGTGCCAGTACTGACCTTACGGGACCCACAGCACTCACAGTCAATGAGCAGTTCTTC
TRBJ2-1,few,-,TRBV14,CASSQDRLAPLDEQFF,TGTGCCAGCAGCCAAGATCGGCTAGCTCCTCTCGATGAGCAGTTCTTC
TRBJ1-5,-,-,TRBV19,CASTELAARSNQPQHF,TGTGCCAGTACCGAACTAGCGGCGAGGAGCAATCAGCCCCAGCATTTT
TRBJ1-5,-,-,TRBV9,CASSVDNNQPQHF,TGTGCCAGCAGCGTAGACAACAATCAGCCCCAGCATTTT
TRBJ2-1,many,-,TRBV7-7,CASSTTWTASYNEQFF,TGTGCTAGCAGCACCACATGGACCGCCTCCTACAATGAGCAGTTCTTC
TRBJ2-7,-,-,TRBV29-1,CSVEIQEPYEQYF,TGCAGCGTTGAAATACAGGAACCCTACGAGCAGTACTTC
TRBJ1-4,many,-,TRBV7-8,CASSRYRTAIPNEKLFF,TGTGCCAGCAGCCGATACCGGACAGCTATTCCTAATGAAAAACTGTTTTTT
TRBJ2-7,many,-,TRBV5-4,CASSLDGGSSYEQYF,TGTGCCAGCAGCTTGGACGGGGGTTCCTCCTACGAGCAGTACTTC
TRBJ2-2,few,-,TRBV12-3/TRBV12-4,CASRQGGFDTGELFF,TGTGCCAGCAGACAGGGGGGGTTCGACACCGGGGAGCTGTTTTTT
TRBJ1-1,many,-,TRBV7-9,CASSSNDRITEAFF,TGTGCCAGCAGCTCTAATGACAGGATCACTGAAGCTTTCTTT
TRBJ2-5,few,-,TRBV6-1,CASSRLTEQETQYF,TGTGCCAGCAGTCGCCTGACAGAACAAGAGACCCAGTACTTC
TRBJ2-3,few,TRBD2,TRBV5-1,CASASGRGDDDTQYF,TGCGCCAGCGCCTCTGGGCGGGGGGATGATGATACGCAGTATTTT
TRBJ1-5,few,TRBD1,TRBV20-1,CSALDRGMSNQPQHF,TGCAGTGCTCTTGACAGGGGAATGAGCAATCAGCCCCAGCATTTT
TRBJ2-7,-,TRBD1,TRBV2,CASSPPGQENYEQYF,TGTGCCAGCAGCCCACCGGGACAGGAAAATTACGAGCAGTACTTC
TRBJ1-6,many,-,TRBV6-2/TRBV6-3,CASSYLTDPISPLHF,TGTGCCAGCAGTTACTTGACAGACCCCATCTCACCCCTCCACTTT
TRBJ2-2,many,TRBD2,TRBV12-3/TRBV12-4,CASSLARISGVIAGELFF,TGTGCCAGCAGTTTAGCCCGAATTAGCGGGGTAATTGCCGGGGAGCTGTTTTTT
TRBJ1-5,-,-,TRBV28,CASSLNPGREVLGQPQHF,TGTGCCAGCAGTTTAAACCCCGGACGGGAGGTCCTCGGACAGCCCCAGCATTTT
TRBJ2-1,many,-,TRBV6-2/TRBV6-3,CASSYGQGLYNEQFF,TGTGCCAGCAGTTACGGCCAGGGCCTTTACAATGAGCAGTTCTTC
TRBJ2-5,-,-,TRBV28,CASQRDSLLLETQYF,TGTGCCAGTCAACGGGACTCACTTTTGTTGGAGACCCAGTACTTC
TRBJ1-5,medium-sized,-,TRBV28,CASSPPEYNQPQHF,TGTGCCAGCAGTCCCCCGGAATATAATCAGCCCCAGCATTTT
TRBJ2-7,few,-,TRBV14,CASSHIRDAPYEQYF,TGTGCCAGCAGCCATATCCGGGACGCCCCCTACGAGCAGTACTTC
TRBJ1-1,many,-,TRBV7-2,CASSSRPGTEAFF,TGTGCCAGCAGCTCTAGACCCGGAACTGAAGCTTTCTTT
TRBJ2-6,-,-,TRBV9,CASSVGSWGSGANVLTF,TGTGCCAGCAGCGTAGGGAGCTGGGGCTCTGGGGCCAACGTCCTGACTTTC
TRBJ1-2,few,-,TRBV29-1,CSVEDGTWGYTF,TGCAGCGTTGAAGACGGTACTTGGGGCTACACCTTC
TRBJ1-5,many,TRBD1,TRBV7-9,CASSPSPSRGLYQPQHF,TGTGCCAGCAGCCCTAGTCCCAGCAGGGGGCTTTATCAGCCCCAGCATTTT
TRBJ2-3,-,-,TRBV5-1,CASSLYRATSTDTQYF,TGCGCCAGCAGCTTGTACAGGGCAACTAGCACAGATACGCAGTATTTT
TRBJ1-5,few,-,TRBV6-2/TRBV6-3,CASKPRWTPDNQPQHF,TGTGCCAGTAAACCTCGCTGGACCCCCGATAATCAGCCCCAGCATTTT
TRBJ1-1,-,-,TRBV3-1,CASSQEYGGPTEAFF,TGTGCCAGCAGCCAAGAATATGGGGGGCCCACTGAAGCTTTCTTT
TRBJ2-7,many,-,TRBV4-1,CASSQEQGTYEQYF,TGCGCCAGCAGCCAAGAACAGGGCACCTACGAGCAGTACTTC